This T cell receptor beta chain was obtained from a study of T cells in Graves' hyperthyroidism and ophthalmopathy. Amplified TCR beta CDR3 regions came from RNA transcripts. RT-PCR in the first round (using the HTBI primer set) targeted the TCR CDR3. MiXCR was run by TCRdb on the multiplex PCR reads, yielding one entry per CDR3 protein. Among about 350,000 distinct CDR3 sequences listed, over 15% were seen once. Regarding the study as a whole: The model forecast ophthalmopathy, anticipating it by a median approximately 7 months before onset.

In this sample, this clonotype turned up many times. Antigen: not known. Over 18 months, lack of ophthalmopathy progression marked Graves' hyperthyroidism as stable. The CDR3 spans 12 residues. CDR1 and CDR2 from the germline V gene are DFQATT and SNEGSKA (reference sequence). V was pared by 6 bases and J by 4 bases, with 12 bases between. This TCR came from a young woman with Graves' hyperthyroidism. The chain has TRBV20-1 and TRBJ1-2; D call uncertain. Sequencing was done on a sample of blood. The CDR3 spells CSAPPGSYGYTF. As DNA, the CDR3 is TGCAGTGCCCCACCGGGGTCCTATGGCTACACCTTC.